This T cell receptor beta chain was sequenced during a study of blood T cells in healthy people across ages. For the study at large: The template switching approach captured approximately one barcoded beta molecule for every two T cells.

For the second PCR, which ran for roughly 7 to 11 cycles, a sample-barcoded 5' primer and a J-beta primer mix were used. One entry per CDR3 protein results from TCRdb running MiXCR on the 5' RACE reads. Here the sample spans about 800,000 distinct CDR3 sequences, about half being singletons. As concerns this clonotype: Antigen: not known.

Study-level points and caveats: TCR beta diversity was tightly associated with the proportion of naive T cells. Unknown CMV status may confound age-related changes in expanded clones.

This CDR3 has 15 amino acids. Germline loops: CDR1 SQVTM, CDR2 ANQGSEA. Trimming took 7 bases from V and 2 from J; bases not matched to a gene: 10. Every donor gave 7.5 to 10 milliliters of peripheral blood. The receptor was isolated from a man older than 75 in good health. The V and J genes are TRBV29-1 and TRBJ2-3; 9 nucleotides align to TRBD2. The sequenced sample consisted of blood. The CDR3 bases are TGCAGCGCCGGAGCGGGAGGCAGGATCACAGATACGCAGTATTTT. Translation gives CSAGAGGRITDTQYF.